These T cell receptor beta chains were read from a single sample in a study of cytomegalovirus exposure and HLA in healthy donors. Measured with immunoSEQ multiplex PCR; TCRdb has only the in-frame clones, and not every one. This table holds around 110,000 clones, approximately 70% found once. Sequenced input: PBMCs. The receptors come from a man aged 30 to 39 in good health and CMV-seropositive. CDR3s include the opening cysteine and the closing phenylalanine or tryptophan. The order of the fields is CDR3 DNA, CDR3 protein, clone size, V gene, J gene, D gene. D genes are given only for firm matches. Expanded clones are given a class, and other clones once, few, many or no size at all.

CDR3nt: TGTGCCAGCAGCTGGGGGGTAACACGGTCGGGGGGCACAGATACGCAGTATTTT
CDR3aa: CASSWGVTRSGGTDTQYF
abundance: -
v_gene: TRBV5-8
j_gene: TRBJ2-3
d_gene: -

CDR3nt: TGTGCCAGTAGGCCATCGGGCACAGATACGCAGTATTTT
CDR3aa: CASRPSGTDTQYF
abundance: few
v_gene: TRBV19
j_gene: TRBJ2-3
d_gene: -

CDR3nt: TGTGCCTGGAGTGTACTCGGACAGGTGGGCGCTGGGGAGCAGTTCTTC
CDR3aa: CAWSVLGQVGAGEQFF
abundance: -
v_gene: TRBV30
j_gene: TRBJ2-1
d_gene: TRBD1

CDR3nt: TGTGCCAGCAGCTCCGGTCGCAATCAGCCCCAGCATTTT
CDR3aa: CASSSGRNQPQHF
abundance: -
v_gene: TRBV7-6
j_gene: TRBJ1-5
d_gene: -

CDR3nt: TGTGCCAGCAGTTGGGGGGGGCCAACTGAAGCTTTCTTT
CDR3aa: CASSWGGPTEAFF
abundance: -
v_gene: TRBV27
j_gene: TRBJ1-1
d_gene: -

CDR3nt: TGTGCCAGCAGCTTAGACTACCAAAGCACAGATACGCAGTATTTT
CDR3aa: CASSLDYQSTDTQYF
abundance: -
v_gene: TRBV7-8
j_gene: TRBJ2-3
d_gene: -

CDR3nt: TGTGCTAGTGGTTTGGGAGGCAGCTACAATGAGCAGTTCTTC
CDR3aa: CASGLGGSYNEQFF
abundance: -
v_gene: TRBV12-5
j_gene: TRBJ2-1
d_gene: -

CDR3nt: TGTGCCAGCCAGTTACGCGGAAATCCCTACAATGAGCAGTTCTTC
CDR3aa: CASQLRGNPYNEQFF
abundance: few
v_gene: TRBV6-5
j_gene: TRBJ2-1
d_gene: -

CDR3nt: TGTGCCAGCAGCTCAGGACACTCTCCTGGGGCCAACGTCCTGACTTTC
CDR3aa: CASSSGHSPGANVLTF
abundance: -
v_gene: TRBV7-9
j_gene: TRBJ2-6
d_gene: -

CDR3nt: TGCGCCAGCAGCTTGGCCGGGGGGATTAGGGAGACCCAGTACTTC
CDR3aa: CASSLAGGIRETQYF
abundance: -
v_gene: TRBV5-1
j_gene: TRBJ2-5
d_gene: TRBD2

CDR3nt: TGTGCCAGCAGCCAAGAGGCAGGGATCACTGAAGCTTTCTTT
CDR3aa: CASSQEAGITEAFF
abundance: -
v_gene: TRBV14
j_gene: TRBJ1-1
d_gene: -

CDR3nt: TGTGCCAGTAGTCCGACAGGGGGCCAAGAGACCCAGTACTTC
CDR3aa: CASSPTGGQETQYF
abundance: few
v_gene: TRBV19
j_gene: TRBJ2-5
d_gene: TRBD1

CDR3nt: TGTGCCAGCAGTGACCTAGCGGGGGGTAGATACAATGAGCAGTTCTTC
CDR3aa: CASSDLAGGRYNEQFF
abundance: -
v_gene: TRBV6-4
j_gene: TRBJ2-1
d_gene: TRBD2

CDR3nt: TGTGCCAGCAGGACCGTACAGGGTTTTAATGAAAAACTGTTTTTT
CDR3aa: CASRTVQGFNEKLFF
abundance: -
v_gene: TRBV11-2
j_gene: TRBJ1-4
d_gene: -

CDR3nt: TGTGCCAGCAGCCGGCCGGGACTAGCGGACTACGAGCAGTACTTC
CDR3aa: CASSRPGLADYEQYF
abundance: -
v_gene: TRBV5-4
j_gene: TRBJ2-7
d_gene: TRBD2

CDR3nt: TGTGCCAGTAGTATAGATCTATCGGGAAATGGCTATGGCTACACCTTC
CDR3aa: CASSIDLSGNGYGYTF
abundance: -
v_gene: TRBV19
j_gene: TRBJ1-2
d_gene: -